This entry is about one T cell receptor (beta chain). These data originate in a study of cytomegalovirus exposure and HLA in healthy donors. Vbeta (60) and Jbeta (13) primers were used in the PCR. The table came from immunoSEQ multiplex PCR; TCRdb's copy has only in-frame clones and leaves some out. The sample has 110,000 to 150,000 clones; around four fifths are singletons. Germline trimming cut 1 base from V and 0 bases from J; bases unmatched to any gene: 5. The CDR3 is made up of 17 amino acids. In germline, CDR1 is SGHTA, CDR2 FQGNSA. The gene calls are TRBV7-2 and TRBJ1-3; 8 bases line up with TRBD1. This TCR was sampled from a male donor in good health and CMV-seronegative. The material sequenced was PBMCs. The CDR3 DNA sequence: TGTGCCAGCAGCTTAGTCGGGACAGGCCTCTCTGGAAACACCATATATTTT. Translating it yields CASSLVGTGLSGNTIYF.